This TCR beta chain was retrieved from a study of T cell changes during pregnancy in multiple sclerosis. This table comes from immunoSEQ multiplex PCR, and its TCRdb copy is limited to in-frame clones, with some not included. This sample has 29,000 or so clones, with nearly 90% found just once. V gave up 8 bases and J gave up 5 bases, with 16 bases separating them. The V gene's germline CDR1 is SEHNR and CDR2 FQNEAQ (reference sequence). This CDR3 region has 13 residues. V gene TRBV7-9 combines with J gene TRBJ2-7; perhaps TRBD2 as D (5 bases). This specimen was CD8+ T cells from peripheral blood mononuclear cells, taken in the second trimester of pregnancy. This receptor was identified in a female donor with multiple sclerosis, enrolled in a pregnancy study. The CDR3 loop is CASSEERLHEQYF. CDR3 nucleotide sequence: TGTGCCAGCTCGGAGGAGCGACTCCACGAGCAGTACTTC.